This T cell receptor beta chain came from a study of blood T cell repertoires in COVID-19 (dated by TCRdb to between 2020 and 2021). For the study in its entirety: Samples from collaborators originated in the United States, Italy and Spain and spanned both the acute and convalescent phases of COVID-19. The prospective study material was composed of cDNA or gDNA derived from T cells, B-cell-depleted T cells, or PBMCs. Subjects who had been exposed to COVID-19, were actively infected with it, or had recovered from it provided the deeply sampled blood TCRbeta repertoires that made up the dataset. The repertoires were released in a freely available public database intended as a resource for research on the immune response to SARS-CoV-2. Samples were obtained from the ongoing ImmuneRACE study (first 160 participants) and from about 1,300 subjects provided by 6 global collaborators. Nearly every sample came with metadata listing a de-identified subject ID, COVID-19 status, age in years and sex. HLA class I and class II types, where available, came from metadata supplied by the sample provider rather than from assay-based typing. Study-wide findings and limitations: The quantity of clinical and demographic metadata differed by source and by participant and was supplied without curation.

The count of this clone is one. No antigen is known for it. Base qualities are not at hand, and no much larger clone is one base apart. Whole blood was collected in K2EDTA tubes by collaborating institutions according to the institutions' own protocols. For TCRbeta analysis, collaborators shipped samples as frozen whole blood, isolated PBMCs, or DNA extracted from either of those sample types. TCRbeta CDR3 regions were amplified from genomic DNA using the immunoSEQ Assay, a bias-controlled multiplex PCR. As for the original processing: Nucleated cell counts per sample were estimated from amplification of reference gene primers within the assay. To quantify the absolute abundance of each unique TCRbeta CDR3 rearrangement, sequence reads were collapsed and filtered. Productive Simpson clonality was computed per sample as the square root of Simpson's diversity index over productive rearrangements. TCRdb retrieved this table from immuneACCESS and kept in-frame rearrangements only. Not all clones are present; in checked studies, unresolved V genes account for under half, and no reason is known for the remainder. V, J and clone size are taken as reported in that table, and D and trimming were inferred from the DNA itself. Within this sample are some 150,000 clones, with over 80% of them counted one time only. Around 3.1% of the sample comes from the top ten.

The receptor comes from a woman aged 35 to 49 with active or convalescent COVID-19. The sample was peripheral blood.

CDR3 protein: CAWSSLAGGRDEQFF. In nucleotide form, the sequence is TGTGCCTGGAGTTCCCTAGCGGGAGGACGGGATGAGCAGTTCTTC. The rearranged chain carries TRBV30 and TRBJ2-1; TRBD2 aligns with 11 central bases. The CDR3, from cysteine to phenylalanine, totals 15 residues. The CDR3 DNA has 45 bases and is translated from base 1. The CDR1 and CDR2 encoded by the germline V gene (reference sequence) are GTSNPN and SVGIG. Unmatched junction bases come to 8, with V trimmed by 2 bases and J by 8 bases.